Listed below are T cell receptor beta chains from one sample, sequenced in a study of cytomegalovirus exposure and HLA in healthy donors. Libraries were prepared by immunoSEQ multiplex PCR; TCRdb keeps only in-frame clonotypes and omits some of them. The sample records 150,000 to 200,000 clones, around 79% being singletons. Material for sequencing was PBMCs. Source of these receptors: a man aged 35 to 55 in good health and CMV-seropositive. Both conserved end residues are part of each CDR3. A D gene is named only where the DNA matches it firmly. Expanded clones get a size class; other rows say once, few or many, or leave the size out.

d_call j_call v_call clone_size cdr3_aa cdr3_nt
TRBD1 TRBJ1-6 TRBV5-1 - CASSLQGRNSPLHF TGCGCCAGCAGCTTACAGGGGAGGAATTCACCCCTCCACTTT
- TRBJ2-7 TRBV7-8 - CATTERATDYEQYF TGTGCCACCACTGAGCGGGCCACCGACTACGAGCAGTACTTC
TRBD1 TRBJ2-7 TRBV6-5 - CASGGTGSHEQYF TGTGCCAGCGGCGGGACAGGGTCGCACGAGCAGTACTTC
- TRBJ2-5 TRBV5-6 - CASSQDNVYSQETQYF TGTGCCAGCAGCCAGGACAACGTCTATTCACAAGAGACCCAGTACTTC
- TRBJ1-1 TRBV19 once CASSIGGRPLNTEAFF TGTGCCAGTAGTATTGGGGGCCGACCGTTGAACACTGAAGCTTTCTTT
- TRBJ2-5 TRBV6-5 - CASSYSPSVQETQYF TGTGCCAGCAGTTACTCTCCCTCTGTCCAAGAGACCCAGTACTTC
- TRBJ2-7 TRBV6-1 - CANDVGTGEQYF TGTGCCAACGACGTAGGCACGGGAGAGCAGTACTTC
- TRBJ2-5 TRBV5-1 - CASSLFSIQETQYF TGCGCCAGCAGCTTGTTTAGTATACAGGAGACCCAGTACTTC
- TRBJ1-4 TRBV6-5 - CASSYGSGVSPKLFF TGTGCCAGCAGTTACGGGTCAGGGGTCTCCCCAAAACTGTTTTTT
- TRBJ1-2 TRBV29-1 - CSVEEHLRSYGYTF TGCAGCGTTGAAGAACATTTACGGAGCTATGGCTACACCTTC
- TRBJ1-1 TRBV7-3 - CASSPPGNTEAFF TGTGCCAGCAGCCCCCCAGGGAACACTGAAGCTTTCTTT
- TRBJ2-7 TRBV2 - CASSVGGFYEQYF TGTGCCAGCAGTGTTGGCGGGTTCTACGAGCAGTACTTC
TRBD2 TRBJ2-3 TRBV19 - CASSMAGVSDTQYF TGTGCCAGTAGTATGGCGGGAGTCTCGGATACGCAGTATTTT
- TRBJ2-5 TRBV19 - CASSREGPETQYF TGTGCCAGTAGCCGTGAGGGCCCTGAGACCCAGTACTTC
- TRBJ2-7 TRBV19 - CASSIDHLISSEQYF TGTGCCAGTAGTATAGATCACCTCATTAGTAGCGAGCAGTACTTC
TRBD2 TRBJ2-3 TRBV11-3 - CASSSGASGRRADTQYF TGTGCCAGCAGCTCGGGGGCTAGCGGGAGGAGGGCAGATACGCAGTATTTT
- TRBJ1-5 TRBV4-1 - CASSQAYGGTQPQHF TGCGCCAGCAGCCAAGCCTACGGGGGTACTCAGCCCCAGCATTTT
- TRBJ2-1 TRBV5-4 once CASSSTYNEQFF TGTGCCAGCAGCTCGACTTACAATGAGCAGTTCTTC
- TRBJ1-1 TRBV15 - CATSRDPGRGNTEAFF TGTGCCACCAGCAGAGACCCCGGCAGGGGGAACACTGAAGCTTTCTTT
TRBD1 TRBJ2-7 TRBV9 - CASSVGGTGTYEQYF TGTGCCAGCAGCGTAGGAGGGACAGGCACCTACGAGCAGTACTTC
TRBD2 TRBJ2-3 TRBV6-6 - CASSQGGRPWADTQYF TGTGCCAGCAGCCAAGGCGGGAGACCTTGGGCAGATACGCAGTATTTT
- TRBJ2-6 TRBV11-3 few CASSFTSAGANVLTF TGTGCCAGCAGCTTCACTAGTGCCGGGGCCAACGTCCTGACTTTC
TRBD1 TRBJ2-7 TRBV9 - CASSRSGTGTYEQYF TGTGCCAGCAGCCGATCCGGGACAGGGACCTACGAGCAGTACTTC
TRBD2 TRBJ2-7 TRBV14 - CASSQSPWIAGGYEQYF TGTGCCAGCAGCCAATCCCCCTGGATAGCGGGAGGCTACGAGCAGTACTTC
TRBD2 TRBJ2-2 TRBV9 - CASSSLAGGNTGELFF TGTGCCAGCAGCTCCCTCGCGGGGGGGAACACCGGGGAGCTGTTTTTT
- TRBJ2-5 TRBV5-6 - CASSLWHQETQYF TGTGCCAGCAGCTTGTGGCATCAAGAGACCCAGTACTTC
TRBD2 TRBJ2-2 TRBV27 few CASSFLGAGDTGELFF TGTGCCAGCAGTTTTTTGGGTGCGGGAGACACCGGGGAGCTGTTTTTT
- TRBJ1-6 TRBV5-6 - CASSLGGGDSPLHF TGTGCCAGCAGCTTAGGCGGGGGGGATTCACCCCTCCACTTT
- TRBJ1-1 TRBV5-1 - CASSFRPYRDTEAFF TGCGCCAGCAGCTTCCGCCCCTATCGAGACACTGAAGCTTTCTTT
- TRBJ1-1 TRBV18 - CASSQGGNTEAFF TGTGCCAGCTCACAGGGAGGGAACACTGAAGCTTTCTTT
- TRBJ2-7 TRBV30 - CAWSLLAYEQYF TGTGCCTGGAGCCTACTAGCTTACGAGCAGTACTTC
TRBD1 TRBJ2-7 TRBV5-1 - CASSSRGQGSPYEQYF TGCGCCAGCAGCAGCCGGGGACAGGGAAGCCCCTACGAGCAGTACTTC
- TRBJ2-5 TRBV21-1 few CASSRSDQGPMETQYF TGTGCCAGCAGCAGATCTGACCAGGGGCCCATGGAGACCCAGTACTTC
TRBD1 TRBJ2-3 TRBV7-6 - CASSPLTGSPPDTQYF TGTGCCAGCAGCCCCCTGACAGGGAGTCCCCCAGATACGCAGTATTTT
TRBD1 TRBJ2-5 TRBV2 - CASNRDRQETQYF TGTGCCAGCAACCGGGACAGACAAGAGACCCAGTACTTC
TRBD2 TRBJ2-1 TRBV10-2 - CASSGGASGSYEQFF TGCGCCAGCAGCGGCGGGGCTAGCGGGAGTTATGAGCAGTTCTTC
- TRBJ2-5 TRBV28 - CATISSPIRETQYF TGTGCCACCATTAGCTCCCCTATAAGGGAGACCCAGTACTTC
- TRBJ1-1 TRBV2 - CASSEQGNTEAFF TGTGCCAGCAGTGAACAGGGGAACACTGAAGCTTTCTTT
- TRBJ2-7 TRBV9 few CASSVGDSIPYEQYF TGTGCCAGCAGCGTAGGAGACAGCATACCCTACGAGCAGTACTTC
- TRBJ1-1 TRBV25-1 - CASRALQGRTEAFF TGTGCCAGCAGGGCCCTACAAGGGAGGACTGAAGCTTTCTTT
TRBD1 TRBJ2-5 TRBV10-2 - CASSVMGQPKETQYF TGCGCCAGCAGTGTGATGGGACAGCCCAAGGAGACCCAGTACTTC
TRBD1 TRBJ2-2 TRBV7-7 - CASSLEHRGWTGELFF TGTGCCAGCAGCCTAGAGCACAGGGGATGGACCGGGGAGCTGTTTTTT
- TRBJ1-5 TRBV6-5 few CASSHGGGNQPQHF TGTGCCAGCAGTCACGGAGGCGGCAATCAGCCCCAGCATTTT
TRBD1 TRBJ2-4 TRBV16 - CASSATGGPRGSQYF TGTGCCAGCAGCGCGACAGGGGGCCCCAGGGGCAGTCAGTACTTC
TRBD1 TRBJ2-7 TRBV28 once CASSFPGGHEQYF TGTGCCAGCAGTTTCCCAGGGGGCCACGAGCAGTACTTC
TRBD1 TRBJ1-1 TRBV29-1 - CSVEVSGGTEAFF TGCAGCGTTGAAGTATCAGGGGGCACTGAAGCTTTCTTT
TRBD2 TRBJ2-3 TRBV5-1 - CASSPRTSGSTDTQYF TGCGCCAGCAGCCCGCGGACTAGCGGTAGCACAGATACGCAGTATTTT
TRBD1 TRBJ1-1 TRBV7-2 few CADRGTGSTEAFF TGTGCCGACAGGGGGACAGGGTCTACTGAAGCTTTCTTT
TRBD1 TRBJ2-7 TRBV7-9 - CASSLRQGTYEQYF TGTGCCAGCAGCTTGCGACAGGGCACCTACGAGCAGTACTTC
- TRBJ1-1 TRBV6-5 - CASIPSGRNTEAFF TGTGCCAGCATCCCCTCGGGGAGAAACACTGAAGCTTTCTTT
- TRBJ2-3 TRBV5-1 - CASSLVRQITDTQYF TGCGCCAGCAGCTTGGTGCGACAAATCACAGATACGCAGTATTTT
TRBD1 TRBJ2-7 TRBV11-2 - CASSLAPQGAYEQYF TGTGCCAGCAGCTTAGCCCCGCAGGGGGCCTACGAGCAGTACTTC
TRBD1 TRBJ1-4 TRBV25-1 - CASSEFKGADEKLFF TGTGCCAGCAGTGAATTCAAGGGGGCTGATGAAAAACTGTTTTTT
TRBD1 TRBJ2-1 TRBV7-8 few CASSLSFGTGEQFF TGTGCCAGCAGCTTAAGCTTTGGGACAGGTGAGCAGTTCTTC
- TRBJ1-2 TRBV4-1 - CASSQNTRGFHGYTF TGCGCCAGCAGCCAAAATACCAGGGGCTTCCATGGCTACACCTTC